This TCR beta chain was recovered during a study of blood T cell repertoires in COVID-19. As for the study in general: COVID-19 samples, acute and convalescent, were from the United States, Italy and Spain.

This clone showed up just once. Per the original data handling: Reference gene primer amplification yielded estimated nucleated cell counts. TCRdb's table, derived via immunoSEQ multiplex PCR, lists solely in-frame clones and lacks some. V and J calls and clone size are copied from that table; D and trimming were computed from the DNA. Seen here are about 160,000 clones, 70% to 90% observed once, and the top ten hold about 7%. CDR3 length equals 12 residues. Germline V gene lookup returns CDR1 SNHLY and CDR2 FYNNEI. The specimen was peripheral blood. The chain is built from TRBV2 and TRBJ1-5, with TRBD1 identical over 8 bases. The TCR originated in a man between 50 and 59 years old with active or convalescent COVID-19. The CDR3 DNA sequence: TGTGCAAGGGGACAGGCGAATCAGCCCCAGCATTTT. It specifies CARGQANQPQHF.